This T cell receptor beta chain was captured by sequencing in a study of a mutant IDH1 vaccine in newly diagnosed glioma. Study details: Patients in the study were vaccinated eight times, receiving shots in weeks 1, 3, 5, 7, 11, 15, 19 and 23. Vaccination began 4-6 weeks post radiotherapy alone, or with temozolomide cycles. A roughly 60% male, 37.5% female split and a mean age of approximately 40 years characterized treated patients. Most had both radiotherapy and temozolomide beforehand; others had only one.

Time point reported: week 23, last vaccination. The content of each vaccine dose was 300 ug of mutant IDH1 20-mer peptide, and topical imiquimod accompanied it. Clones were read by immunoSEQ multiplex PCR, and TCRdb kept only the in-frame ones, dropping some. The sample contains around 39,000 clones, about four fifths of which appear only once. Notes on this clone: No antigen is known for it.

J lost 8 bases, V lost 6 bases, and 4 bases had no gene match. The V gene's germline CDR1 is MNHEY and CDR2 SMNVEV (reference sequence). The CDR3 spans 12 residues. The chain joins TRBV27 to TRBJ2-1; TRBD1 matches at 7 bases. The source of this sequence is a woman aged 18-29 years with glioma. Some clones in this sample may be carry-over from other donors' samples. Sequencing was performed on PBMCs, taken from a glioma patient whose treatment included an IDH1 peptide vaccine. The DNA for the CDR3 is TGTGCCAGCAGCTACACAGGGGATGAGCAGTTCTTC. Its translation is CASSYTGDEQFF.